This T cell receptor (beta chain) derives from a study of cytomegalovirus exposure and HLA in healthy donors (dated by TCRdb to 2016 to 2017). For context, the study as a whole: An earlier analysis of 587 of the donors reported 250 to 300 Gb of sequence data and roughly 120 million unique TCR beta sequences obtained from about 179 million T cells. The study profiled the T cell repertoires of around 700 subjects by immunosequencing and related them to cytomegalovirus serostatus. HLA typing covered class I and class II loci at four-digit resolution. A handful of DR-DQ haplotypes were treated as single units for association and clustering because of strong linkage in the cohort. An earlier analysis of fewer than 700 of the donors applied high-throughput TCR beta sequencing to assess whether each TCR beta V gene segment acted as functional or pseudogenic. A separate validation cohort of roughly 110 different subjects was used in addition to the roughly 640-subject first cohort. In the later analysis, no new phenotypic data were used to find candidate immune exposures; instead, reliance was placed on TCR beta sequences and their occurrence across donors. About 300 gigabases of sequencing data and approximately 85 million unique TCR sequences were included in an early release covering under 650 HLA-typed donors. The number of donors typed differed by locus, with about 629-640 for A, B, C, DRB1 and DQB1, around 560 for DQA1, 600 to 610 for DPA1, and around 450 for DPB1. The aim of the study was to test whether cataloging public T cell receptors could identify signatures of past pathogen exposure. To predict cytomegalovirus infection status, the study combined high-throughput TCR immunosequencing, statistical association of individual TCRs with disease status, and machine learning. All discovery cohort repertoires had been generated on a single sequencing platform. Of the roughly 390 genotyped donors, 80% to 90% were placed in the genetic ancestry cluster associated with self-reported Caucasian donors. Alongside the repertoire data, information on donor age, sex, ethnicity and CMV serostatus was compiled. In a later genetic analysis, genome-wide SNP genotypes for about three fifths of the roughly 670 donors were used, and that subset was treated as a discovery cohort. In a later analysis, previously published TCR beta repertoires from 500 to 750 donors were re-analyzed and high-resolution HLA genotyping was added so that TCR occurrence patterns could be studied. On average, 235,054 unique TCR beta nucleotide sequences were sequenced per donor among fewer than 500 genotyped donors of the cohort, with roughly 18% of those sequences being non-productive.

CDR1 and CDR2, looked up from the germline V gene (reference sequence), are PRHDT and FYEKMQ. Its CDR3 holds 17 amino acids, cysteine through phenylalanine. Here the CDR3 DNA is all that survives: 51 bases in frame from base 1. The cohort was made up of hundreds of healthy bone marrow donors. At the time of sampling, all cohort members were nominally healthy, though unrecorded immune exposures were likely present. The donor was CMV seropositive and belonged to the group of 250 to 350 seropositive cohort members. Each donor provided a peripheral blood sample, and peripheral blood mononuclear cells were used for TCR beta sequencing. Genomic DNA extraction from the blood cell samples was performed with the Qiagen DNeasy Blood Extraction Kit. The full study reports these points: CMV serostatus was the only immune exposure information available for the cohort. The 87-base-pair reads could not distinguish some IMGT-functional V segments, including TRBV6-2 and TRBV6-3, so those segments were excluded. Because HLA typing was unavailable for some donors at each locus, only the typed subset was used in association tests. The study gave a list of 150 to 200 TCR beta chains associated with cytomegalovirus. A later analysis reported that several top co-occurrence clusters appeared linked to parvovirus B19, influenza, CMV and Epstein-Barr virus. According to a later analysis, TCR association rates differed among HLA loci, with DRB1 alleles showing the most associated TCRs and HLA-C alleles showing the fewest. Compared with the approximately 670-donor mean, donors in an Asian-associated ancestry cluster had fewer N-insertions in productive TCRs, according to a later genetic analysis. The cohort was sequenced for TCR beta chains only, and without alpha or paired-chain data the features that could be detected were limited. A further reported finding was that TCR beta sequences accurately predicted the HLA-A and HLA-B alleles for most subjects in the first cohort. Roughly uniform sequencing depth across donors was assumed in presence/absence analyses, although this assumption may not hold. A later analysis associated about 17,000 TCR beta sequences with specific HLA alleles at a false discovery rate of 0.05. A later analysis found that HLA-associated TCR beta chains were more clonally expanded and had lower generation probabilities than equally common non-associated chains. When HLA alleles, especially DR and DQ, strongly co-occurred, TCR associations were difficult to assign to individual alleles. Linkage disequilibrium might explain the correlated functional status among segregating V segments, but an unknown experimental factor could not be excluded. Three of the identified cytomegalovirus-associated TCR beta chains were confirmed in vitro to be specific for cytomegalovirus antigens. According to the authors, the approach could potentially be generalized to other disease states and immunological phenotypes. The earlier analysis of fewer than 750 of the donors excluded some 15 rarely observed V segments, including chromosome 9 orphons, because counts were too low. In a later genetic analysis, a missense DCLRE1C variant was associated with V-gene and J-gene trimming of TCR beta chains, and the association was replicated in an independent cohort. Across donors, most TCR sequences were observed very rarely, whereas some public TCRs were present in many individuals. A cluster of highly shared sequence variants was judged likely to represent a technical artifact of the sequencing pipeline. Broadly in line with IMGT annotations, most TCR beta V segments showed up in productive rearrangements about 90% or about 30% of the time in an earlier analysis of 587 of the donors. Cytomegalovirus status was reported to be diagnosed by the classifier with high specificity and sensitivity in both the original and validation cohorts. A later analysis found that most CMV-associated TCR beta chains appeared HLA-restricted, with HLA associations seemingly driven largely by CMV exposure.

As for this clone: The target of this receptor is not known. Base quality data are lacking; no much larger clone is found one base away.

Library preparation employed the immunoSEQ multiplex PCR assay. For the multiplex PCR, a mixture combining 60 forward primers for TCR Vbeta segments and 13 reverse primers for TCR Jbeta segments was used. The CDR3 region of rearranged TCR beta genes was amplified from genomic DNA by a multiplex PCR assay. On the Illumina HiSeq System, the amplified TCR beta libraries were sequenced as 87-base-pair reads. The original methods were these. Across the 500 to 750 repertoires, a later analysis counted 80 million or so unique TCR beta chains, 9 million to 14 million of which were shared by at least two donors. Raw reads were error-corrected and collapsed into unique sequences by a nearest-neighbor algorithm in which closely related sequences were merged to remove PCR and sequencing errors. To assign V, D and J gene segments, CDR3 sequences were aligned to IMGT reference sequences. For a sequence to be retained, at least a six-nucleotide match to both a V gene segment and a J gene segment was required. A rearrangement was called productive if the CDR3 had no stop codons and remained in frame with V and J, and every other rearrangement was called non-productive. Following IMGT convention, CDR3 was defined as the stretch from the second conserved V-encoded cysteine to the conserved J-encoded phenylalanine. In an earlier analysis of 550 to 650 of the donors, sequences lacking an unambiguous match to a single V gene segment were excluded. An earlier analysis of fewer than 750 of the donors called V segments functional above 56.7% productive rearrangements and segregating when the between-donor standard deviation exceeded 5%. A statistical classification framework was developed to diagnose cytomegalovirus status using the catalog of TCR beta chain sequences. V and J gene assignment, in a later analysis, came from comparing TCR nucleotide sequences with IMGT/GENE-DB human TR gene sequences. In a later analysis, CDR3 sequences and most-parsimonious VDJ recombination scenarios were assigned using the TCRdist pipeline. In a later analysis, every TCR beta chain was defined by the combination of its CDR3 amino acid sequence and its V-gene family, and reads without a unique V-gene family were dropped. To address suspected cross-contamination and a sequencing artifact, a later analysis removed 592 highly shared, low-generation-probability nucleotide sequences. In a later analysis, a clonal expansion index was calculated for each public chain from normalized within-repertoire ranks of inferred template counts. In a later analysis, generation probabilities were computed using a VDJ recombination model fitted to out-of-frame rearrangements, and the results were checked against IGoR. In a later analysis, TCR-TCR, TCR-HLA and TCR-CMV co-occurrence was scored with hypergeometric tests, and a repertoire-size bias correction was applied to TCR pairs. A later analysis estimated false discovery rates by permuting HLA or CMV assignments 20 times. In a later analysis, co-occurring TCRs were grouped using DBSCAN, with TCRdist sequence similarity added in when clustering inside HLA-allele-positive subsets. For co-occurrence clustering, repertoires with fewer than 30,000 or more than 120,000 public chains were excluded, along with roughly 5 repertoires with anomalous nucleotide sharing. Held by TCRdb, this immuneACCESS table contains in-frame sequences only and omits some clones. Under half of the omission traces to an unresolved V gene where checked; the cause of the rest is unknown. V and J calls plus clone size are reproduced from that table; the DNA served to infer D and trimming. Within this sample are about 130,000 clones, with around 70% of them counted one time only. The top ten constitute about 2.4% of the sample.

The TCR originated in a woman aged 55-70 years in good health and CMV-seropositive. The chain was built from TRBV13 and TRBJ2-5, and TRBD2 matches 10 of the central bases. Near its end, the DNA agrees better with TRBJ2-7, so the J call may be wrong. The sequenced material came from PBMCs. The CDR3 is CASSSWTSGDSPYEQYF. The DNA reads TGTGCCAGCAGCTCCTGGACTAGCGGAGATAGTCCCTACGAGCAGTACTTC.